This T cell receptor (beta chain) was documented in a study of shared clonotypes between healthy human individuals. With regard to this clone: Antigen unknown.

Study-level findings and limits: Between a handful of donors, naive CD4 clonotypes were shared at a level of about 5%. Despite large depth, rarefaction showed incomplete sorted-subset sequencing.

Only CD45RO-negative cells positively selected for CCR7 counted as naive CD8 cells, so terminally differentiated effector memory CD45RA+ cells were excluded. 200 ng DNA, tens of thousands of T cell genomes, went into each sorted-subset replicate PCR. TCRdb's copy holds only in-frame clones and misses some; the assay was immunoSEQ multiplex PCR. Among roughly 2,000,000 clones, 90% to 95% were seen once, and the ten largest hold 1.5% to 2%. Sample: naive CD8+ T cells from PBMCs. The TCR was taken from a man aged 18 to 30 in good health. Some clones in this sample may be carry-over from other donors' samples.

The CDR3 loop reads CASSFLAGLTYEQYF. The CDR3 DNA reads as TGTGCCAGCAGTTTCTTAGCGGGGTTAACCTACGAGCAGTACTTC. The genes are TRBV28 and TRBJ2-7; 8 nucleotides agree with TRBD2. J gave up 2 bases and V 3 bases, and 6 bases lay outside the gene matches. The CDR3 length is 15 residues. The germline gives CDR1 MDHEN, CDR2 SYDVKM.